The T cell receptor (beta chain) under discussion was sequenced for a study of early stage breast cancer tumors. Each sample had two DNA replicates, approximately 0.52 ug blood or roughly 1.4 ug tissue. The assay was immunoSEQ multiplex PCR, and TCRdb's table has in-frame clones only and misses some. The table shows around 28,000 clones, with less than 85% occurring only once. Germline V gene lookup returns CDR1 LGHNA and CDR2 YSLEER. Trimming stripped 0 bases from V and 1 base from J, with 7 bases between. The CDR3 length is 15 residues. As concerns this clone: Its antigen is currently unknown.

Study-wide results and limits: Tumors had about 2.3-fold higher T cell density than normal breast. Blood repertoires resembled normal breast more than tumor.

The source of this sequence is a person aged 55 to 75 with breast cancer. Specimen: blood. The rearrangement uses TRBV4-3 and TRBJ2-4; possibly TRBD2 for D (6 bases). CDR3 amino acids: CASSQDGGAKNIQYF. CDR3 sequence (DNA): TGCGCCAGCAGCCAAGATGGGGGGGCCAAAAACATTCAGTACTTC.